This passage covers 23 T cell receptor beta chains from one sample sequenced in a study of T-cell memory formation after mild COVID-19. MiXCR was run by TCRdb on the 5' RACE reads, yielding one entry per CDR3 protein. The sample lists hundreds of thousands of distinct CDR3 sequences, more than 15% occurring once. The sample taken for sequencing was PBMCs or a T cell subset sorted from them (not recorded which). Receptors originate from a man between 18 and 35 years old who had mild COVID-19 (a few samples of this study predate the infection). Cell type and time point are not known.

The chain employs TRBV4-2 and TRBJ1-1, with D possibly matching TRBD1 (5 bases). The CDR3 covers 15 residues. Germline CDR1 is LGHNA and CDR2 is YNFKEQ. With 0 bases removed from V and 1 base from J, the gap between germline ends came to 9 bases. The CDR3 nucleotides read TGTGCCAGCAGCCAAGAGGGGGGGAGGAACACTGAAGCTTTCTTT. Translated, it gives CASSQEGGRNTEAFF.

The chain employs TRBV19 and TRBJ2-7; TRBD1 is a possible D gene (5 bases). V was pared by 1 base and J by 1 base, with 8 bases between. Germline-derived CDR1 and CDR2 are LNHDA and SQIVND (reference sequence). This CDR3 has 14 amino acids. The CDR3 spells CASSIGTPSYEQYF. The CDR3 DNA sequence: TGTGCCAGTAGTATAGGGACACCTTCCTACGAGCAGTACTTC.

This clonotype occurred a few times. This chain links TRBV18 with TRBJ2-1; 7 bases map to TRBD2. Germline-derived CDR1 and CDR2 are KGHSH and LQKENI. The junction had 8 bases not matched to a gene; V was cut back by 3 bases and J by 9 bases. The CDR3 contains 14 residues. The CDR3 sequence: CASSPVSGEVEQFF. In DNA, the CDR3 is TGTGCCAGCTCACCCGTCAGCGGGGAAGTTGAGCAGTTCTTC.

This rearrangement joins TRBV7-2 to TRBJ2-1, with unresolved D. Trimming left V 3 bases short and J 0 bases short, with 9 bases between. Looked up from germline, CDR1 is SGHTA and CDR2 is FQGNSA. This CDR3 spans 15 amino acids. CDR3 loop: CASSLNGDSYNEQFF. In nucleotides, the CDR3 is TGTGCCAGCAGCTTGAACGGTGACTCCTACAATGAGCAGTTCTTC. Filled out from reference TRBV7-2 and TRBJ2-1, the complete variable domain reads GAGVSQSPSNKVTEKGKDVELRCDPISGHTALYWYRQSLGQGLEFLIYFQGNSAPDKSGLPSDRFSAERTGGSVSTLTIQRTQQEDSAVYLCASSLNGDSYNEQFFGPGTRLTVL.

The rearrangement uses TRBV7-9 and TRBJ1-5; tentative D call: TRBD1 (5 bases). CDR1 and CDR2 (germline): SEHNR, FQNEAQ (reference sequence). This CDR3 is 13 amino acids long. Trimming cost V 4 bases and J 5 bases, with 9 bases left between them. CDR3 amino acids: CASSSSRDQPQHF. The CDR3 DNA follows: TGTGCCAGCAGCTCATCCAGGGATCAGCCCCAGCATTTT.

The chain employs TRBV6-2 or TRBV6-3 and TRBJ2-2; D gene uncertain. This CDR3 region has 13 residues. Trimming shortened V by 2 bases and J by 5 bases, and 6 bases separated the two germline ends. Germline V gene lookup returns CDR1 MNHEY and CDR2 SVGEGT. DNA of the CDR3: TGTGCCAGCAGTTACCGGAGTACCGGGGAGCTGTTTTTT. It codes for CASSYRSTGELFF.

The chain couples TRBV20-1 to TRBJ1-1, with 7 positions matching TRBD1. Losses at the gene ends were 5 bases for V and 1 base for J; bases not matched to a gene: 4. The CDR3 has 13 residues. Per germline, CDR1 DFQATT and CDR2 SNEGSKA (reference sequence). This chain's CDR3 is CSAYGTANTEAFF. In DNA, the CDR3 is TGCAGTGCTTACGGGACAGCGAACACTGAAGCTTTCTTT.

V and J are TRBV11-2 and TRBJ1-2, with D hard to call. V lost 5 bases to trimming and J lost 3 bases, with 10 bases between them. The CDR3 is 13 amino acids. Germline V gene sequence: CDR1 SGHAT, CDR2 FQNNGV. DNA for the CDR3: TGTGCCAGCAGCCGATCTGAGGACTATGGCTACACCTTC. Amino acid sequence: CASSRSEDYGYTF.

This clonotype was recorded at least ten times. The J gene is TRBJ2-2, the V gene TRBV19, with D possibly being TRBD1 (6 bases). V was cut by 8 bases and J by 4 bases, with 8 bases left in between. CDR1 and CDR2 from the germline V gene are LNHDA and SQIVND (reference sequence). CDR3 length: 12 amino acids. The CDR3 bases are TGTGCCAGTTGGACAGCCACCGGGGAGCTGTTTTTT. Amino acids: CASWTATGELFF.

J is TRBJ1-1 and V is TRBV5-4, with D maybe TRBD1 (6 bases). The CDR3 is 11 residues long. Germline V gene sequence: CDR1 SGHNT, CDR2 YYREEE (reference sequence). Between the trimmed V and J ends, which lost 3 bases and 11 bases, there was a span of 11 bases. Written as DNA, the CDR3 is TGTGCCAGCAGCTCAGCAGGGGACGCTTTCTTT. Translating it yields CASSSAGDAFF.

This clonotype occurred many times. This sequence joins TRBV7-4 and TRBJ1-6, with a possible D match to TRBD1 (6 bases). V lost 7 bases and J 10 bases, leaving 17 bases between the germline ends. Germline-derived CDR1 and CDR2 are SGHVT and SQSDAQ. CDR3 length: 14 amino acids. The DNA for the CDR3 is TGTGCCAGCACCCCCCAGGCAGGGGAATCACCCCTCCACTTT. This sequence encodes CASTPQAGESPLHF. The full variable domain, in which reference TRBV7-4 and TRBJ1-6 provide the parts outside the CDR3, is GAGVSQSPRYKVAKRGRDVALRCDSISGHVTLYWYRQTLGQGSEVLTYSQSDAQRDKSGRPSGRFSAERPERSVSTLKIQRTEQGDSAVYLCASTPQAGESPLHFGNGTRLTVT.

This clonotype was picked up a small number of times. This chain joins TRBV12-3 or TRBV12-4 and TRBJ2-5, with 9 bases aligning to TRBD1. The trim removed 6 bases at V and 0 bases at J, leaving 5 bases unmatched. The CDR3 is made up of 15 amino acids. CDR3 DNA: TGTGCCAGCAGCCCGGGACAGGGAGACCAAGAGACCCAGTACTTC. This translates into CASSPGQGDQETQYF.

This clonotype was seen only once. The gene calls are TRBV5-1 and TRBJ1-2; 10 bases are shared with TRBD1. Unmatched junction bases numbered 9, after V lost 4 bases and J lost 0 bases. The CDR3 extends over 17 amino acids. Germline V gene data show CDR1 as SGHRS and CDR2 as YFSETQ. The CDR3 nucleotides are TGCGCCAGCAGCCCCTGGACAGGGGGTGGATCTAACTATGGCTACACCTTC. Amino acids: CASSPWTGGGSNYGYTF.

This clonotype was detected a few times. A read error may produce the germline difference seen at one junction end. This chain links TRBV7-7 with TRBJ2-5; the D gene is possibly TRBD2 (6 bases). CDR1 is SSHAT, CDR2 FNYEAQ, per germline (reference sequence). CDR3 length equals 11 residues. The chain's CDR3 is CASSSGGDQYF. The CDR3 DNA sequence: TGTGCTAGCAGCTCAGGAGGGGACCAGTACTTC.

This clonotype has a handful of counts. The chain uses TRBV6-5 and TRBJ1-2; D is perhaps TRBD1 (5 bases). CDR3 size: 13 residues. CDR1 is MNHEY and CDR2 is SVGAGI in the germline V gene. V was cut by 2 bases and J by 8 bases, with 12 bases left in between. For the CDR3, the DNA is TGTGCCAGCAGTTACCAGGGACGGGGAGGCTACACCTTC. It translates to CASSYQGRGGYTF.

The chain combines TRBV12-3 or TRBV12-4 with TRBJ2-7; 7 bases match TRBD2. The CDR3 runs to 14 residues. V shed 5 bases and J 2 bases; nucleotides not matched to a gene: 6. CDR3 coding DNA: TGTGCCAGCAGTCTCAGCGGGGCCCCCTACGAGCAGTACTTC. Translated: CASSLSGAPYEQYF.

The chain has TRBV5-1 and TRBJ2-2, with D hard to call. Looked up from germline, CDR1 is SGHRS and CDR2 is YFSETQ. Deletions cut 2 bases from V and 1 base from J, with 9 bases between. The CDR3 has 15 amino acids. Here the CDR3 DNA reads TGCGCCAGCAGCTTCTTAACCGGGAACACCGGGGAGCTGTTTTTT. Translation gives CASSFLTGNTGELFF.

The rearrangement joins TRBV7-6 to TRBJ1-1; no clear D gene. Looked up from germline, CDR1 is SGHVS and CDR2 is FNYEAQ. CDR3 size: 14 residues. Between the trimmed V and J ends, which lost 1 base and 4 bases, there was a span of 10 bases. The chain's CDR3 is CASSLEGIGTEAFF. In DNA form, the CDR3 reads TGTGCCAGCAGCTTAGAAGGGATCGGCACTGAAGCTTTCTTT.

This clonotype was detected a few times. This chain uses TRBV5-6 with TRBJ1-2, with TRBD1 matching over 8 bases. The germline gives CDR1 SGHDT, CDR2 YYEEEE. The CDR3 length is 15 residues. V lost 0 bases, J lost 6 bases, and 7 bases stayed unmatched. CDR3 sequence: CASSLGRGRVNGYTF. The DNA of the CDR3 is TGTGCCAGCAGCTTGGGCAGGGGGCGAGTTAATGGCTACACCTTC. The whole variable domain, remainder taken from reference TRBV5-6 and TRBJ1-2, is DAGVTQSPTHLIKTRGQQVTLRCSPKSGHDTVSWYQQALGQGPQFIFQYYEEEERQRGNFPDRFSGHQFPNYSSELNVNALLLGDSALYLCASSLGRGRVNGYTFGSGTRLTVV.

This clonotype appeared a few times. This rearrangement joins TRBV23-1 to TRBJ2-3; 9 positions match TRBD1. TRBV23-1 carries the ORF label, with uncertain function. This CDR3 region has 13 residues. Trimming cost V 10 bases and J 9 bases; bases outside gene matches: 11. The CDR3 loop is CAIARRQGETQYF. Here the CDR3 DNA reads TGCGCCATCGCCCGAAGACAGGGGGAAACGCAGTATTTT.

This clonotype was recorded a few times. The chain uses TRBV6-5 and TRBJ2-2; D is unclear. V lost 8 bases, J lost 4 bases, and 11 bases lay in between. Germline V gene lookup returns CDR1 MNHEY and CDR2 SVGAGI. There are 13 residues in the CDR3. The CDR3 here is CASLRRTTGELFF. The CDR3 bases are TGTGCCAGCCTTCGACGAACCACCGGGGAGCTGTTTTTT.

This clonotype was observed a few times. V and J are TRBV19 and TRBJ1-1, with 11 bases lining up with TRBD1. Germline loops: CDR1 LNHDA, CDR2 SQIVND (reference sequence). CDR3 length equals 13 residues. Trimming removed 5 bases from V and 10 bases from J; junction bases left unmatched: 6. CDR3 residues: CASSSGQGARAFF. The CDR3 DNA is TGTGCCAGTAGTTCCGGACAGGGGGCGCGAGCTTTCTTT.

J is TRBJ2-3 and V is TRBV6-2 or TRBV6-3; D is ambiguous. This CDR3 has 14 amino acids. Looked up from germline, CDR1 is MNHEY and CDR2 is SVGEGT. The V end lost 3 bases, the J end lost 3 bases, and 10 bases lay between the germline ends. The CDR3 region is CASSYPIRTDTQYF. CDR3 DNA sequence: TGTGCCAGCAGTTATCCGATTAGGACAGATACGCAGTATTTT.